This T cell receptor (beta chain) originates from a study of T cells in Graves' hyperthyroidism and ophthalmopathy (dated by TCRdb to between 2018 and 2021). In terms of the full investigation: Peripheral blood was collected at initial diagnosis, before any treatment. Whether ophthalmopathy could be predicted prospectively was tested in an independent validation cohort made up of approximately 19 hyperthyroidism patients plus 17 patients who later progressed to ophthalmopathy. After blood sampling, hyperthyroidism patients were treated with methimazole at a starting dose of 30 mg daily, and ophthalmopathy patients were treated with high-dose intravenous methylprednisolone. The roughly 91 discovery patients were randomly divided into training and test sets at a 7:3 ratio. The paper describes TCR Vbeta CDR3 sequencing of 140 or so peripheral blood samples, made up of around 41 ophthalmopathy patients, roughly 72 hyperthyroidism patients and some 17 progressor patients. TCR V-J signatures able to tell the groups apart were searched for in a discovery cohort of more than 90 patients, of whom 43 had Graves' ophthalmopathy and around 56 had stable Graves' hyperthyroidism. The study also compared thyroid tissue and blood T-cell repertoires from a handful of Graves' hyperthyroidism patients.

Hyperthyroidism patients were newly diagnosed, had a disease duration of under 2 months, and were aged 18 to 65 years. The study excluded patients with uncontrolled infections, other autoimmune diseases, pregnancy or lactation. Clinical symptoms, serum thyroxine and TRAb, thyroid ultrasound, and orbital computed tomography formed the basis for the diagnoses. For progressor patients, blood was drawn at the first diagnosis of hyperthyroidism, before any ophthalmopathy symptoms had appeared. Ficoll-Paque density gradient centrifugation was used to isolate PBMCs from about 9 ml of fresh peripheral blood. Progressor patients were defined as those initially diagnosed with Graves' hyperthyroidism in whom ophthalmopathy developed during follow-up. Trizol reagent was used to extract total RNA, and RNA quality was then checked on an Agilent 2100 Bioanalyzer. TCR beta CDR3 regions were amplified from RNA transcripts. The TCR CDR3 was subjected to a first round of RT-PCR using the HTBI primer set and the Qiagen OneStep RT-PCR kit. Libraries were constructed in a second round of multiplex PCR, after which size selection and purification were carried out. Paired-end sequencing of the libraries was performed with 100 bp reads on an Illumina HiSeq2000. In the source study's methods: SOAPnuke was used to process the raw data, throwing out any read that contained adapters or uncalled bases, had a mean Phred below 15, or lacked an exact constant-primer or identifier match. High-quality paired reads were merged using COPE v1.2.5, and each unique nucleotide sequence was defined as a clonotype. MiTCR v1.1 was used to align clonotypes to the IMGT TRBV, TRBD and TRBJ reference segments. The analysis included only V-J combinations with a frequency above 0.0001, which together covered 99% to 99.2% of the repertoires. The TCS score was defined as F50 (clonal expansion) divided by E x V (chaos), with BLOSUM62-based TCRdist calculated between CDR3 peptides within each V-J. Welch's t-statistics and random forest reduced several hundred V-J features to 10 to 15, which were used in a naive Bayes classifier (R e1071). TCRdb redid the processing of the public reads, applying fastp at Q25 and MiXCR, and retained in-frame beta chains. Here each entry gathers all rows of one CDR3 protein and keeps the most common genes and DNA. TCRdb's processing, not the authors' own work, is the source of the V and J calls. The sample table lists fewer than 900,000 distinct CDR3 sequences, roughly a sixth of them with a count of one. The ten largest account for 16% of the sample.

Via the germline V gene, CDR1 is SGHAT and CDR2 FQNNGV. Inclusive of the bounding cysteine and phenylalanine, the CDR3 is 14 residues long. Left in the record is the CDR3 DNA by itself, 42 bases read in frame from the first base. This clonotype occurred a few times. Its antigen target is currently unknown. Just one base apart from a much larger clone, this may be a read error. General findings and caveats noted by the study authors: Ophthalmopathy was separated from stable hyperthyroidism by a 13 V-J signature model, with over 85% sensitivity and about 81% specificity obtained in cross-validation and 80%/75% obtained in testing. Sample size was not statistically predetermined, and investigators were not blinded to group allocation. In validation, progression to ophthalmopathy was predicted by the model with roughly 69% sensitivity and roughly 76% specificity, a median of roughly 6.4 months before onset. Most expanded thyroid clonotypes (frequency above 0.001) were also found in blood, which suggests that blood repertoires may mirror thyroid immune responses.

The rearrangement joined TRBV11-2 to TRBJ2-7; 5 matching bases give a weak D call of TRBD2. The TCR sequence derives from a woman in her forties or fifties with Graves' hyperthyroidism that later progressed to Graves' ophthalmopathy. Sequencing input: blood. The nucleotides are TGTGCCAACAGCTTAGGCGGGCCCCTGGGTGAGCAGTACTTC. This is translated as CANSLGGPLGEQYF.